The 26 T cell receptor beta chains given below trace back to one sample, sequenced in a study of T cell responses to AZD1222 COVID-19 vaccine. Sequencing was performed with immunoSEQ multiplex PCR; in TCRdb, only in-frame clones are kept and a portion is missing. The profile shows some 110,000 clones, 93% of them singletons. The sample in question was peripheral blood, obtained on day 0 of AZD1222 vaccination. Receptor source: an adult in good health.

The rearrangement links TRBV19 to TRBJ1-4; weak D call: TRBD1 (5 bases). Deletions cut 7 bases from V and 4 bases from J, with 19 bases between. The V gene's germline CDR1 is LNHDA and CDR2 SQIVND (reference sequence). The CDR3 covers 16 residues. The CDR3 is CASKRGTAPINEKLFF. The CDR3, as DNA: TGTGCCAGTAAAAGAGGGACCGCGCCAATTAATGAAAAACTGTTTTTT.

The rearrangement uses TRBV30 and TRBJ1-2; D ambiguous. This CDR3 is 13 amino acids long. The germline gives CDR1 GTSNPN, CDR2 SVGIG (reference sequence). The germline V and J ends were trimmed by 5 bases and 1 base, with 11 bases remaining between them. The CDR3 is CAWGGSSNYGYTF. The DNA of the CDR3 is TGTGCCTGGGGAGGGTCGAGTAACTATGGCTACACCTTC. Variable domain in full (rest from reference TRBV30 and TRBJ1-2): SQTIHQWPATLVQPVGSPLSLECTVEGTSNPNLYWYRQAAGRGLQLLFYSVGIGQISSEVPQNLSASRPQDRQFILSSKKLLLSDSGFYLCAWGGSSNYGYTFGSGTRLTVV.

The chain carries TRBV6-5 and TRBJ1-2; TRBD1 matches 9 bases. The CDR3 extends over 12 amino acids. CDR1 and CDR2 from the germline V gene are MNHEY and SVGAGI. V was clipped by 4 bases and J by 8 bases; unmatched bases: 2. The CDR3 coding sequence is TGTGCCAGCAGTTCGGGACAGGGAGGCTACACCTTC. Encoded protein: CASSSGQGGYTF.

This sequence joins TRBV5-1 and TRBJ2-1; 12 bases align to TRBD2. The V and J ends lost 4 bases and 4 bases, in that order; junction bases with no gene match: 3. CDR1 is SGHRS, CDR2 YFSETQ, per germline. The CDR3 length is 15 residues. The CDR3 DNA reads TGCGCCAGCAGCCAGACTAGCGGGAGATACAATGAGCAGTTCTTC. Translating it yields CASSQTSGRYNEQFF.

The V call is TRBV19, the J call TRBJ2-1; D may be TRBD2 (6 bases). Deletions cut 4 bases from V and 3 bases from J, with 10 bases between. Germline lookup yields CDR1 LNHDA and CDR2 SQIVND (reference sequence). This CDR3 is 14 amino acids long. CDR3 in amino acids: CASSRRGLYNEQFF. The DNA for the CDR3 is TGTGCCAGTAGTAGGCGGGGTCTCTACAATGAGCAGTTCTTC.

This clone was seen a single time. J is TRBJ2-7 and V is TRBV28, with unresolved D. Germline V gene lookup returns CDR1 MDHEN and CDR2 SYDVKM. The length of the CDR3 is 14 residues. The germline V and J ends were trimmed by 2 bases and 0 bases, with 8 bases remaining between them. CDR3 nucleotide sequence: TGTGCCAGCAGTTTAGTGGGCAGCTCCTACGAGCAGTACTTC. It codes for CASSLVGSSYEQYF.

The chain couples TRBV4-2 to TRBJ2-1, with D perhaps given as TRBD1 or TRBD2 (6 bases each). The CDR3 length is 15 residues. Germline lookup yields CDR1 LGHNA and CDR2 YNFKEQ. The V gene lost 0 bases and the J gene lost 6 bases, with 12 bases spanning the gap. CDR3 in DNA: TGTGCCAGCAGCCAAGATCTCCGGGGGCGCAATGAGCAGTTCTTC. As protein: CASSQDLRGRNEQFF.

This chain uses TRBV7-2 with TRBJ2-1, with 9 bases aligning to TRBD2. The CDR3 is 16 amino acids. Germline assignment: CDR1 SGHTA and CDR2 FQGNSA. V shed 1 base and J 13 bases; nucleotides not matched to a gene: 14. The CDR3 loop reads CASSLGFLAGKSGQFF. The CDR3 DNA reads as TGTGCCAGCAGCTTAGGGTTCCTAGCGGGGAAGAGCGGACAGTTCTTC.

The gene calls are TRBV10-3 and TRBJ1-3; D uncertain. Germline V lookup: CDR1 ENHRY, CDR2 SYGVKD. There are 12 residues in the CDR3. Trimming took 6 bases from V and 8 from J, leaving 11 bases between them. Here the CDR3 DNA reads TGTGCCATCAGCCTACAAGGAGACACCATATATTTT. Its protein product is CAISLQGDTIYF.

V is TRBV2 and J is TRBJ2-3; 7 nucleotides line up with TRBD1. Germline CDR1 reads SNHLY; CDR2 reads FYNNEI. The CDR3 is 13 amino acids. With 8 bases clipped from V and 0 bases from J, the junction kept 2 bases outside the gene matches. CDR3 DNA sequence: TGTGCCAGCCGACAGGGCAGCACAGATACGCAGTATTTT. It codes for CASRQGSTDTQYF.

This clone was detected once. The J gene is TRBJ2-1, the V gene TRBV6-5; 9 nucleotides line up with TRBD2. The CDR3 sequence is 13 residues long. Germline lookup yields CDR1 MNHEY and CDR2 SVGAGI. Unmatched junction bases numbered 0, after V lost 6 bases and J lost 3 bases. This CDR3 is CASRTSGYNEQFF. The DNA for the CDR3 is TGTGCCAGCAGGACTAGCGGCTACAATGAGCAGTTCTTC.

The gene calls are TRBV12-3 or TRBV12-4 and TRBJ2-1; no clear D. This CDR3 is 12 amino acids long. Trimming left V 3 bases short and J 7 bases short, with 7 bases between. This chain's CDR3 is CASSFLGNEQFF. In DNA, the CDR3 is TGTGCCAGCAGTTTTTTGGGTAATGAGCAGTTCTTC.

CDR3 residues: CASSPGSGYEQYF. In DNA form, the CDR3 reads TGTGCCAGCAGCCCTGGAAGCGGGTACGAGCAGTACTTC. V gene TRBV3-1 (or the pseudogene TRBV3-2) combines with J gene TRBJ2-7, with D possibly being TRBD2 (6 bases). V lost 4 bases and J lost 4, with 11 bases in between. The germline V gene encodes CDR1 LGHDT and CDR2 YNNKEL (reference sequence). CDR3 length: 13 amino acids.

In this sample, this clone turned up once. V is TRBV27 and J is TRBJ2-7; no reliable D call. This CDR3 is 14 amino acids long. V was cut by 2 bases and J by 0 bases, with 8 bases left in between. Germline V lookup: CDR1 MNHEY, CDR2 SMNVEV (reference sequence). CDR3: CASSLVAASYEQYF. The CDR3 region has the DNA TGTGCCAGCAGTTTAGTGGCAGCCTCCTACGAGCAGTACTTC.

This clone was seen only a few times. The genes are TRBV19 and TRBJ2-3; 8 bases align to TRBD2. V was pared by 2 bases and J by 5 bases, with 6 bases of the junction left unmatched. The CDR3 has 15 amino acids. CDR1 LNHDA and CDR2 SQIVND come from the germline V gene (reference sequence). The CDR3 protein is CASSILAGSKDTQYF. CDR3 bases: TGTGCCAGTAGTATACTAGCGGGTTCGAAAGATACGCAGTATTTT. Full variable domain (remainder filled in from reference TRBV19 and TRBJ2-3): DGGITQSPKYLFRKEGQNVTLSCEQNLNHDAMYWYRQDPGQGLRLIYYSQIVNDFQKGDIAEGYSVSREKKESFPLTVTSAQKNPTAFYLCASSILAGSKDTQYFGPGTRLTVL.

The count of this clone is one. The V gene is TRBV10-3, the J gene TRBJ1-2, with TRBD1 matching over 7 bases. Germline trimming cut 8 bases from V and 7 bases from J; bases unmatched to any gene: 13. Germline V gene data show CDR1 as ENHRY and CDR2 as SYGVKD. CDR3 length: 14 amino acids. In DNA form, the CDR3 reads TGTGCCATCGCCGATGACAGGGTGTTGCGTGGCTACACCTTC. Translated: CAIADDRVLRGYTF.

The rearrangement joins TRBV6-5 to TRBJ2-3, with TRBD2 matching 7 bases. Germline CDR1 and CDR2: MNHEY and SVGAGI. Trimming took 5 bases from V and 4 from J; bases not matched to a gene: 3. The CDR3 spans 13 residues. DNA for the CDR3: TGTGCCAGCAGTAGGGGAGGGGCAGATACGCAGTATTTT. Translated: CASSRGGADTQYF.

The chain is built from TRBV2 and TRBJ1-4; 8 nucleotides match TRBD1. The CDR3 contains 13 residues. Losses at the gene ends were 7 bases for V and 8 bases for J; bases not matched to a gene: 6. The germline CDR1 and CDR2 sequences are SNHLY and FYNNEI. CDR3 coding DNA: TGTGCCAGCAAGGACAGGGTGGGCGAAAAACTGTTTTTT. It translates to CASKDRVGEKLFF.

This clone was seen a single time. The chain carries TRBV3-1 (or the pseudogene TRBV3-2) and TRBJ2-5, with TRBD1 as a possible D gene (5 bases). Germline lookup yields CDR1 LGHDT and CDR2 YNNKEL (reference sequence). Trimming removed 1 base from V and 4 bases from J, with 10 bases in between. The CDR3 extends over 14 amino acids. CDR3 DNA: TGTGCCAGCAGCCAAGTTCTAGGGGCAGAGACCCAGTACTTC. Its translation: CASSQVLGAETQYF.

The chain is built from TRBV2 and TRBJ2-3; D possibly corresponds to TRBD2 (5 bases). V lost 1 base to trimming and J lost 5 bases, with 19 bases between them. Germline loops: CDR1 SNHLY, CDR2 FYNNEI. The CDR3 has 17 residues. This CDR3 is CASSEDPKIWGEDTQYF. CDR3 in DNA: TGTGCCAGCAGTGAAGACCCCAAGATCTGGGGAGAAGATACGCAGTATTTT.

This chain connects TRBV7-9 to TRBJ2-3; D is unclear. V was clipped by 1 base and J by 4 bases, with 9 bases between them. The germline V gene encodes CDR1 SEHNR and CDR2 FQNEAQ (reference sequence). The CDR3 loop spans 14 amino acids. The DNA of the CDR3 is TGTGCCAGCAGCTTAGGTACGGCCCCAGATACGCAGTATTTT. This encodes CASSLGTAPDTQYF.

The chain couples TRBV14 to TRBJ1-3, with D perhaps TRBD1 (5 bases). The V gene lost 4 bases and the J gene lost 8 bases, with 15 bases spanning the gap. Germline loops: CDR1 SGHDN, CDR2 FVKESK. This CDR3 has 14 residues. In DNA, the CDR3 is TGTGCCAGCAGCCGGACACTCACGGCGGACACCATATATTTT. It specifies CASSRTLTADTIYF. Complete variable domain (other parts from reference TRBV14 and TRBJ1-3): EAGVTQFPSHSVIEKGQTVTLRCDPISGHDNLYWYRRVMGKEIKFLLHFVKESKQDESGMPNNRFLAERTGGTYSTLKVQPAELEDSGVYFCASSRTLTADTIYFGEGSWLTVV.

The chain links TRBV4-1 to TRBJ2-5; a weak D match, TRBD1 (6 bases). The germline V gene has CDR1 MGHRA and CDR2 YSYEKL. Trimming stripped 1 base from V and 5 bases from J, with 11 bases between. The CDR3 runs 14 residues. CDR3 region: CASSQGQGSETQYF. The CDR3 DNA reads TGCGCCAGCAGCCAAGGGCAGGGGAGTGAGACCCAGTACTTC.

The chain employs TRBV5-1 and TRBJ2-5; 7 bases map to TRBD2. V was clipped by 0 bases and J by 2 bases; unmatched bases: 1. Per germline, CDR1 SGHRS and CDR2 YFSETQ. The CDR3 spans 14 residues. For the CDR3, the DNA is TGCGCCAGCAGCTTGGCTAGCGGTCAAGAGACCCAGTACTTC. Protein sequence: CASSLASGQETQYF.

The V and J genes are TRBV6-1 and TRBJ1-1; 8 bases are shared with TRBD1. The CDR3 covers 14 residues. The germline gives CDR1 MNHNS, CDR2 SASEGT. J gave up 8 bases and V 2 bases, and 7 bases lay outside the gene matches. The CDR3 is CASSEIDRGVEAFF. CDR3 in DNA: TGTGCCAGCAGTGAAATCGACAGGGGCGTAGAAGCTTTCTTT.

The CDR3 DNA reads as TGTGCCAGCAGTTTACAGGGGGCGTTCACCGGGGAGCTGTTTTTT. It is translated as CASSLQGAFTGELFF. The chain links TRBV27 to TRBJ2-2, with 8 bases fitting TRBD1. CDR3 size: 15 residues. Looked up from germline, CDR1 is MNHEY and CDR2 is SMNVEV (reference sequence). The J segment lost 4 bases and the V segment lost 2 bases, leaving 3 bases of the junction unmatched.